This is a list of T cell receptor beta chains from one sample in a study of blood T cells in healthy people across ages. TCRdb re-analysed the 5' RACE reads in MiXCR, keeping a single row per CDR3 protein. The sample lists 500,000 to 650,000 distinct CDR3 sequences, around a quarter occurring once. The same data also went into a second study, on T cells of mothers and their children.

Sequenced: blood. Source of these receptors: a boy between 2 and 15 years old in good health. CDR3s include the opening cysteine and the closing phenylalanine or tryptophan. A D gene is named only where the DNA matches it firmly. Size is stated for part of the rows, as once, few or many counts, or as a class when the clone is expanded.

- | TRBJ1-1 | TRBV10-3 | - | TGTGCCATCAGTGACCCTTCCATGAACACTGAAGCTTTCTTT | CAISDPSMNTEAFF
few | TRBJ2-5 | TRBV6-5 | - | TGTGCCAGCAGTTACGCCCGTCCTAGCAGGGAGACCCAGTACTTC | CASSYARPSRETQYF
- | TRBJ1-2 | TRBV12-3/TRBV12-4 | - | TGTGCCAGCACCCCCGGAGGGGTTGCCTATGGCTACACCTTC | CASTPGGVAYGYTF
many | TRBJ2-1 | TRBV27 | - | TGTGCCAGCAGACCCCTTGGTGCCCGGACCAACAATGAGCAGTTCTTC | CASRPLGARTNNEQFF
- | TRBJ2-1 | TRBV12-3/TRBV12-4 | - | TGTGCCAGCAGCCCGCAAGCGGCTAGCTCCTACAATGAGCAGTTCTTC | CASSPQAASSYNEQFF
- | TRBJ2-7 | TRBV4-3 | - | TGCGCCAGCAGCCAAGGGTGGGACTTCTCCTACGAGCAGTACTTC | CASSQGWDFSYEQYF
few | TRBJ2-7 | TRBV2 | TRBD2 | TGTGCCAGCAGGGGACTAGTCAGACTCGGCTCCTACGAGCAGTACTTC | CASRGLVRLGSYEQYF
few | TRBJ1-5 | TRBV7-2 | - | TGTGCCAGCAGTCCGGGACGGATCAATCAGCCCCAGCATTTT | CASSPGRINQPQHF
once | TRBJ2-7 | TRBV12-5 | - | TGTGCTAGTGGCCCCGGACTCCCTCCATCCTACGAGCAGTACTTC | CASGPGLPPSYEQYF
- | TRBJ2-7 | TRBV20-1 | - | TGCAGTGCTCGCTTCCGTGGTTACGAGCAGTACTTC | CSARFRGYEQYF
many | TRBJ2-4 | TRBV30 | - | TGTGCCTGGAGTGTACTTCAGGCGGGGATTCAGTACTTC | CAWSVLQAGIQYF
few | TRBJ2-6 | TRBV6-5 | TRBD1 | TGTGCCAGCAGTTACGGCTTTACAGGGGTTGGCTCTGGGGCCAACGTCCTGACTTTC | CASSYGFTGVGSGANVLTF
- | TRBJ2-2 | TRBV24-1 | - | TGTGCCACCGCGCCCGATTCGAACGCCGGGGAGCTGTTTTTT | CATAPDSNAGELFF
once | TRBJ2-7 | TRBV29-1 | TRBD1 | TGCAGCGTCCGGACAGGGGGTGACCACGAGCAGTACTTC | CSVRTGGDHEQYF
- | TRBJ1-5 | TRBV20-1 | TRBD1 | TGCAGTGCTTTAGGACAGGCTGGGAATCAGCCCCAGCATTTT | CSALGQAGNQPQHF
few | TRBJ2-3 | TRBV11-2 | TRBD2 | TGTGCCAGCAGCTTAGAGCCCGGGGGGGCCTGGGATACGCAGTATTTT | CASSLEPGGAWDTQYF
- | TRBJ2-1 | TRBV29-1 | TRBD2 | TGCAGCGTTACCGGGACTAGCGGGGGGGTTGAGCAGTTCTTC | CSVTGTSGGVEQFF
- | TRBJ2-5 | TRBV7-9 | - | TGTGCCAGCAGCTTAAATACACATGGCAGAGAGACCCAGTACTTC | CASSLNTHGRETQYF
few | TRBJ2-7 | TRBV5-1 | TRBD1 | TGCGCCAGCAGCAAAGGTCCGGGACAGGCGACCTACGAGCAGTACTTC | CASSKGPGQATYEQYF
few | TRBJ1-5 | TRBV12-3/TRBV12-4 | - | TGTGCCAGCAGTACCATGACAGTTAATCAGCCCCAGCATTTT | CASSTMTVNQPQHF
few | TRBJ2-6 | TRBV19 | - | TGTGCCAGTAGTATACATCCCGGCGTCCTGACTTTC | CASSIHPGVLTF
- | TRBJ2-1 | TRBV10-2 | TRBD2 | TGCGCCACCAGGACTAGCGGGGGGAACAATGAGCAGTTCTTC | CATRTSGGNNEQFF
few | TRBJ2-5 | TRBV9 | - | TGTGCCAGCAGCGTAGCGGGCAGTCCGCCAGAGACCCAGTACTTC | CASSVAGSPPETQYF
- | TRBJ2-7 | TRBV29-1 | - | TGCAGCGCGTCTGGGCAGGGTGGCTACGAGCAGTACTTC | CSASGQGGYEQYF
- | TRBJ2-7 | TRBV7-9 | - | TGTGCCAGCAGCTTAGCCGTCCCCCCCTACGAGCAGTACTTC | CASSLAVPPYEQYF
few | TRBJ2-3 | TRBV3-1 | TRBD2 | TGTGCCAGCAGCCAAGAAGCGGGGGGCACAGATACGCAGTATTTT | CASSQEAGGTDTQYF
- | TRBJ2-2 | TRBV7-7 | TRBD2 | TGTGCTAGCAGCTTATTGCTAGCGGGGGGATCAACGAACACCGGGGAGTTGTTTTTT | CASSLLLAGGSTNTGELFF
- | TRBJ2-6 | TRBV12-3/TRBV12-4 | - | TGTGCCAGCACCAAAAGGTCTGGGGCCAACGTCCTGACTTTC | CASTKRSGANVLTF
- | TRBJ1-6 | TRBV5-1 | - | TGCGCCAGCAGCTTGACAGTTAGCTCCTATAATTCACCCCTCCACTTT | CASSLTVSSYNSPLHF
few | TRBJ1-3 | TRBV3-1 | - | TGTGCCAGCAGCCAAGATCACAACACCATATATTTT | CASSQDHNTIYF
few | TRBJ2-1 | TRBV25-1 | TRBD2 | TGTGCCAGCAGTGAATACAGCGGGAGGAGGTACAATGAGCAGTTCTTC | CASSEYSGRRYNEQFF
few | TRBJ2-5 | TRBV7-2 | - | TGTGCCAGCAGCTTTGGACTAAGGGAGCAGTACTTC | CASSFGLREQYF
- | TRBJ2-1 | TRBV10-3 | TRBD2 | TGTGCCATCAGTGAGTCCGGACTAGCGGGAGAGGGCAATTGGGACAATGAGCAGTTCTTC | CAISESGLAGEGNWDNEQFF
- | TRBJ2-4 | TRBV4-1 | TRBD2 | TGCGCCAGCAGCCAAGGCGAGTTAGCGGGAGTAGCCAAAAACATTCAGTACTTC | CASSQGELAGVAKNIQYF
- | TRBJ1-2 | TRBV20-1 | - | TGCAGTGCTAGAGGACACGACTATGGCTACACCTTC | CSARGHDYGYTF
- | TRBJ1-1 | TRBV6-2/TRBV6-3 | - | TGTGCCAGCAGTTTCGGCAGTGCTACTTTCTTT | CASSFGSATFF
- | TRBJ2-7 | TRBV7-8 | - | TGTGCCAGCAGCTTAAGGGCGGGATCCTTCTACGAGCAGTACTTC | CASSLRAGSFYEQYF
- | TRBJ2-5 | TRBV5-1 | - | TGCGCCAGCAGCCAAGAGGCGGGGGAGACCCAGTACTTC | CASSQEAGETQYF
- | TRBJ2-2 | TRBV20-1 | TRBD2 | TGCAGTGCTAGGACTAGCGGGGTATTATCCGGGGAGCTGTTTTTT | CSARTSGVLSGELFF
few | TRBJ2-1 | TRBV7-6 | - | TGTGCCAGCAGCTTAGCGCGAGAGGGAAATGAGCAGTTCTTC | CASSLAREGNEQFF
few | TRBJ2-4 | TRBV12-3/TRBV12-4 | - | TGTGCCAGCAGCGAAGGGCCCAGGGGGGTCAAAAACATTCAGTACTTC | CASSEGPRGVKNIQYF
- | TRBJ2-5 | TRBV3-1 | TRBD2 | TGTGCCAGCAGATCGGGACTAGCGGGCCCCCTCCAAGAGACCCAGTACTTC | CASRSGLAGPLQETQYF
many | TRBJ2-1 | TRBV7-2 | TRBD2 | TGTGCCAGCAGCCGACGAATGGCGGGGGGAAGGGAGCAGTTCTTC | CASSRRMAGGREQFF
- | TRBJ1-5 | TRBV19 | - | TGTGCCAGTAGTATTAGCGGGGCGCGTGGCAATCAGCCCCAGCATTTT | CASSISGARGNQPQHF
few | TRBJ1-4 | TRBV2 | - | TGTGCCAGCAGTCAGGACAGTAATGAAAAACTGTTTTTT | CASSQDSNEKLFF
many | TRBJ2-7 | TRBV27 | - | TGTGCCAGCAGTTTCCGGGACGGGTCCTACGAGCAGTACTTC | CASSFRDGSYEQYF
- | TRBJ1-4 | TRBV29-1 | - | TGCAGCGTTGCAGGGGTTGGAGATGAAAAACTGTTTTTT | CSVAGVGDEKLFF
- | TRBJ2-3 | TRBV10-3 | TRBD1 | TGTGCCATCAGCGGGACACTCCAGGGGGCAGATACGCAGTATTTT | CAISGTLQGADTQYF
- | TRBJ2-2 | TRBV19 | - | TGTGCCAGTAGTAATCAAACCGGGGAGCTGTTTTTT | CASSNQTGELFF
- | TRBJ1-4 | TRBV27 | - | TGTGCCAGCAGTTCCACGGGGGGGGCGTATGAAAAACTGTTTTTT | CASSSTGGAYEKLFF
- | TRBJ2-5 | TRBV20-1 | TRBD1 | TGCAGTGCTAGACCTCAGGACAGGGCTACGGAGACCCAGTACTTC | CSARPQDRATETQYF
- | TRBJ2-5 | TRBV15 | - | TGTGCCACCAGCCTAGAGGTACATCCCCAGTACTTC | CATSLEVHPQYF
- | TRBJ2-5 | TRBV29-1 | - | TGCAGCGTTGAAGATCTAGGGGCGACCCAGTACTTC | CSVEDLGATQYF
- | TRBJ2-1 | TRBV12-3/TRBV12-4 | - | TGTGCCAGCAGTTTAGGGCCCCGGGACTTTGACAATGAGCAGTTCTTC | CASSLGPRDFDNEQFF
- | TRBJ2-1 | TRBV6-1 | TRBD1 | TGTGCCAGCGCCGGGACAGGGGTCAATGAGCAGTTCTTC | CASAGTGVNEQFF
- | TRBJ1-1 | TRBV25-1 | - | TGTGCCAGCAGTGAAACAGGAGCCATTGAAGCTTTCTTT | CASSETGAIEAFF
- | TRBJ2-1 | TRBV5-4 | TRBD2 | TGTGCCAGCAGCTTGCTGGGTCTAGCGGATTACAATGAGCAGTTCTTC | CASSLLGLADYNEQFF
few | TRBJ2-5 | TRBV6-2/TRBV6-3 | - | TGTGCCAGCAGTTATCTCCCCGGCGAGGCGGAGCAGTACTTC | CASSYLPGEAEQYF